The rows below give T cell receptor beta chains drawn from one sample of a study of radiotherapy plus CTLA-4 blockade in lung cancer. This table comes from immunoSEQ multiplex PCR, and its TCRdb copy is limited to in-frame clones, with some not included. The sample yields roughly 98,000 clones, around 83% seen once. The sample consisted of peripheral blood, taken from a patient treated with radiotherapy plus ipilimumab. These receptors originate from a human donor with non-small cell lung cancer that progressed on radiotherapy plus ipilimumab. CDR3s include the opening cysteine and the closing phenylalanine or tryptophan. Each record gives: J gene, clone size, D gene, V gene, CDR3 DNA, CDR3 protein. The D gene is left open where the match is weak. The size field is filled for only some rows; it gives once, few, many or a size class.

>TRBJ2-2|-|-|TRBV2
TGTGCCAGCAAGATCGGGGGAGTAAACACCGGGGAGCTGTTTTTT
CASKIGGVNTGELFF
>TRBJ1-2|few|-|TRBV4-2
TGTGCCAGCAGCCAAGATCTCCAGGAAGGGCTTGGCTACACCTTC
CASSQDLQEGLGYTF
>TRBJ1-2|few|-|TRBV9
TGTGCCAGCAGCGTAGTAGGGGACGGCTACACCTTC
CASSVVGDGYTF
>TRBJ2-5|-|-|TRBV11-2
TGTGCCAGCAGCACCGGTGAGACCCAGTACTTC
CASSTGETQYF
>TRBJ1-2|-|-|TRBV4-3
TGCGCCAGCAGCCAAGTCTGGGGAGAGAACTATGGCTACACCTTC
CASSQVWGENYGYTF
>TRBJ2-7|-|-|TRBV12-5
TGTGCTAGTGCTCCCGGGACTCGTGCCTACGAGCAGTACTTC
CASAPGTRAYEQYF
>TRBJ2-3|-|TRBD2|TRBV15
TGTGCCACCAGCAGAGATCACTCTAGCGGGGGGGCGACAGATACGCAGTATTTT
CATSRDHSSGGATDTQYF
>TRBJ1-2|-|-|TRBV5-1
TGCGCCAGCAGCTTAATGCAGGGCGTGGACTATGGCTACACCTTC
CASSLMQGVDYGYTF
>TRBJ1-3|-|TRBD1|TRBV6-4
TGTGCCAGCAGCGGGACAGGGTTTGGGAGCTCTGGAAACACCATATATTTT
CASSGTGFGSSGNTIYF
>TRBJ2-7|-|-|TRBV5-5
TGTGCCAGCAGCTTGGCCGGGACACCATCCTACGAGCAGTACTTC
CASSLAGTPSYEQYF